These T cell receptor beta chains were read from a single sample in a study of cytomegalovirus exposure and HLA in healthy donors. Measured with immunoSEQ multiplex PCR; TCRdb has only the in-frame clones, and not every one. Among more than 100,000 clones listed, nearly 65% were seen once. Material for sequencing was PBMCs. The receptors originated from a man aged 35 to 55 in good health and CMV-seropositive. Both conserved end residues are part of each CDR3. D genes are given only for firm matches. Expanded clones get a size class; other rows say once, few or many, or leave the size out.

j_call: TRBJ1-5
clone_size: NA
d_call: TRBD1
cdr3_length: 14
v_call: TRBV2
cdr3_nt: TGTGCCAGCAGTGAAGCGACAGGGTATCAGCCCCAGCATTTT
cdr3_aa: CASSEATGYQPQHF

j_call: TRBJ1-2
clone_size: NA
d_call: TRBD1
cdr3_length: 13
v_call: TRBV13
cdr3_nt: TGTGCCAGCAGCTTCACAGGGGGGTATGGCTACACCTTC
cdr3_aa: CASSFTGGYGYTF

j_call: TRBJ2-3
clone_size: NA
d_call: TRBD1
cdr3_length: 16
v_call: TRBV9
cdr3_nt: TGTGCCAGCAGCAAGCGGACAGGGGATGTTGCAGATACGCAGTATTTT
cdr3_aa: CASSKRTGDVADTQYF

j_call: TRBJ2-1
clone_size: NA
d_call: TRBD2
cdr3_length: 14
v_call: TRBV5-1
cdr3_nt: TGCGCCAGCAATTTGGCGGGGGGATACAATGAGCAGTTCTTC
cdr3_aa: CASNLAGGYNEQFF

j_call: TRBJ1-2
clone_size: NA
d_call: TRBD1
cdr3_length: 13
v_call: TRBV6-1
cdr3_nt: TGTGCCAGCAGAAGGACAGGGGCGATTGGCTACACCTTC
cdr3_aa: CASRRTGAIGYTF

j_call: TRBJ2-1
clone_size: NA
d_call: NA
cdr3_length: 14
v_call: TRBV4-2
cdr3_nt: TGTGCCAGCAGCCAGCTCGGGAGCTACAATGAGCAGTTCTTC
cdr3_aa: CASSQLGSYNEQFF

j_call: TRBJ1-4
clone_size: NA
d_call: NA
cdr3_length: 15
v_call: TRBV2
cdr3_nt: TGTGCCAGCAGTGAATTGGGGGGGCTGAATGAAAAACTGTTTTTT
cdr3_aa: CASSELGGLNEKLFF

j_call: TRBJ2-7
clone_size: few
d_call: NA
cdr3_length: 15
v_call: TRBV5-1
cdr3_nt: TGCGCCAGCAGCTTGGGTTGGACTGTGGGTCGCGAGCAGTACTTC
cdr3_aa: CASSLGWTVGREQYF

j_call: TRBJ2-5
clone_size: NA
d_call: NA
cdr3_length: 14
v_call: TRBV10-3
cdr3_nt: TGTGCCATCAGGAGGGACTCCCCGGGGCAGACCCAGTACTTC
cdr3_aa: CAIRRDSPGQTQYF

j_call: TRBJ2-7
clone_size: NA
d_call: TRBD1
cdr3_length: 15
v_call: TRBV27
cdr3_nt: TGTGCCAGCAGTTTACAGGGGGCGAGCTCCTACGAGCAGTACTTC
cdr3_aa: CASSLQGASSYEQYF

j_call: TRBJ1-5
clone_size: NA
d_call: TRBD1
cdr3_length: 14
v_call: TRBV6-4
cdr3_nt: TGTGCCAGCAGCCCCGGACAGGGAGGTCAGCCCCAGCATTTT
cdr3_aa: CASSPGQGGQPQHF

j_call: TRBJ2-5
clone_size: NA
d_call: NA
cdr3_length: 17
v_call: TRBV7-9
cdr3_nt: TGTGCCAGCAGCGAGGGGGGGGTACAGGGAAGAAAAGAGACCCAGTACTTC
cdr3_aa: CASSEGGVQGRKETQYF

j_call: TRBJ2-1
clone_size: NA
d_call: NA
cdr3_length: 15
v_call: TRBV10-1
cdr3_nt: TGCGCCAGCAGTGAGGGCAGGGGTACCTACAATGAGCAGTTCTTC
cdr3_aa: CASSEGRGTYNEQFF

j_call: TRBJ2-3
clone_size: NA
d_call: TRBD2
cdr3_length: 17
v_call: TRBV4-3
cdr3_nt: TGCGCCAGCAGTACAGCTTCCGGGACTAGGAACACAGATACGCAGTATTTT
cdr3_aa: CASSTASGTRNTDTQYF

j_call: TRBJ1-5
clone_size: NA
d_call: NA
cdr3_length: 13
v_call: TRBV11-2
cdr3_nt: TGTGCCAGCAGCTTAGACAGAGGGCAGCCCCAGCATTTT
cdr3_aa: CASSLDRGQPQHF

j_call: TRBJ1-1
clone_size: NA
d_call: TRBD1
cdr3_length: 15
v_call: TRBV19
cdr3_nt: TGTGCCAGTAGTCCCCAGACAGGGGGGGGTACTGAAGCTTTCTTT
cdr3_aa: CASSPQTGGGTEAFF

j_call: TRBJ1-1
clone_size: NA
d_call: NA
cdr3_length: 14
v_call: TRBV10-3
cdr3_nt: TGTGCCACCAAGGACACCGTTCAAGACACTGAAGCTTTCTTT
cdr3_aa: CATKDTVQDTEAFF

j_call: TRBJ2-7
clone_size: few
d_call: TRBD1
cdr3_length: 14
v_call: TRBV6-5
cdr3_nt: TGTGCCAGCACCAGCCCTGGACAGGTTTGGGAGCAGTACTTC
cdr3_aa: CASTSPGQVWEQYF

j_call: TRBJ2-7
clone_size: once
d_call: NA
cdr3_length: 13
v_call: TRBV6-5
cdr3_nt: TGTGCCAGCAGTCACACCAGGGGCTACGAGCAGTACTTC
cdr3_aa: CASSHTRGYEQYF

j_call: TRBJ1-2
clone_size: NA
d_call: TRBD1
cdr3_length: 12
v_call: TRBV29-1
cdr3_nt: TGCAGCGTTGAGGGACAGAACTATGGCTACACCTTC
cdr3_aa: CSVEGQNYGYTF

j_call: TRBJ2-1
clone_size: NA
d_call: TRBD2
cdr3_length: 16
v_call: TRBV7-8
cdr3_nt: TGTGCCAGCAGCTCCCTCGGGACTATCTCCTACAATGAGCAGTTCTTC
cdr3_aa: CASSSLGTISYNEQFF

j_call: TRBJ1-1
clone_size: NA
d_call: NA
cdr3_length: 15
v_call: TRBV5-1
cdr3_nt: TGCGCCAGCAGCTTGGGGCGGGGCGGGAACACTGAAGCTTCCTTT
cdr3_aa: CASSLGRGGNTEASF

j_call: TRBJ1-5
clone_size: NA
d_call: NA
cdr3_length: 15
v_call: TRBV28
cdr3_nt: TGTGCCAGCAGGGGCGGACAGTATAGCAATCAGCCCCAGCATTTT
cdr3_aa: CASRGGQYSNQPQHF

j_call: TRBJ1-1
clone_size: NA
d_call: TRBD1
cdr3_length: 13
v_call: TRBV19
cdr3_nt: TGTGCCAGTAGTATCTCCGCACAGGGGCAAGCTTTCTTT
cdr3_aa: CASSISAQGQAFF

j_call: TRBJ2-1
clone_size: once
d_call: NA
cdr3_length: 15
v_call: TRBV6-1
cdr3_nt: TGTGCCAGCAGTTTTCGCGACAGCGTCTACAATGAGCAGTTCTTC
cdr3_aa: CASSFRDSVYNEQFF

j_call: TRBJ2-7
clone_size: NA
d_call: TRBD2
cdr3_length: 12
v_call: TRBV30
cdr3_nt: TGTGCCTGGAACGGGGGGGACTACGAGCAGTACTTC
cdr3_aa: CAWNGGDYEQYF

j_call: TRBJ2-7
clone_size: NA
d_call: TRBD2
cdr3_length: 15
v_call: TRBV7-2
cdr3_nt: TGTGCCAGCAGTTGGACTAGCGGGGCTCCCTACGAGCAGTACTTC
cdr3_aa: CASSWTSGAPYEQYF

j_call: TRBJ1-2
clone_size: NA
d_call: TRBD1
cdr3_length: 13
v_call: TRBV28
cdr3_nt: TGTGCCAGCAGTTGGGGCAGGGGGGATGGCTACACCTTC
cdr3_aa: CASSWGRGDGYTF

j_call: TRBJ2-3
clone_size: few
d_call: NA
cdr3_length: 13
v_call: TRBV2
cdr3_nt: TGTGCCAGCAGTCAGGACAGAACAGATACGCAGTATTTT
cdr3_aa: CASSQDRTDTQYF

j_call: TRBJ2-3
clone_size: NA
d_call: NA
cdr3_length: 17
v_call: TRBV11-2
cdr3_nt: TGTGCCAGCAGCCCCCGGGTTAGCGGAGAAATCACAGATACGCAGTATTTT
cdr3_aa: CASSPRVSGEITDTQYF

j_call: TRBJ2-3
clone_size: NA
d_call: TRBD2
cdr3_length: 17
v_call: TRBV5-1
cdr3_nt: TGCGCCAGCGCCCTAGGACTAGCGGGGGGCCTCACAGATACGCAGTATTTT
cdr3_aa: CASALGLAGGLTDTQYF

j_call: TRBJ2-7
clone_size: few
d_call: TRBD1
cdr3_length: 14
v_call: TRBV5-6
cdr3_nt: TGTGCCAGCAGCTTAGGGACAGGGCTGAACGAGCAGTACTTC
cdr3_aa: CASSLGTGLNEQYF

j_call: TRBJ2-7
clone_size: NA
d_call: TRBD1
cdr3_length: 13
v_call: TRBV2
cdr3_nt: TGTGCCAGTCGGGGACAGGGGTACTACGAGCAGTACTTC
cdr3_aa: CASRGQGYYEQYF

j_call: TRBJ1-4
clone_size: NA
d_call: TRBD1
cdr3_length: 16
v_call: TRBV5-1
cdr3_nt: TGCGCCAGCAGAAGCCACGTGACAGGGGGTAATGAAAAACTGTTTTTT
cdr3_aa: CASRSHVTGGNEKLFF

j_call: TRBJ2-7
clone_size: NA
d_call: NA
cdr3_length: 13
v_call: TRBV6-5
cdr3_nt: TGTGCCAGCAGAAAGACTGAGTCCTACGAGCAGTACTTC
cdr3_aa: CASRKTESYEQYF

j_call: TRBJ1-2
clone_size: NA
d_call: NA
cdr3_length: 13
v_call: TRBV18
cdr3_nt: TGTGCCAGCTCCAAGACAGGCAACTATGGCTACACCTTC
cdr3_aa: CASSKTGNYGYTF

j_call: TRBJ1-5
clone_size: NA
d_call: NA
cdr3_length: 16
v_call: TRBV28
cdr3_nt: TGTGCCAGCAGTTTATCTTCCGAGACAGGCCTCCAGCCCCAGCATTTT
cdr3_aa: CASSLSSETGLQPQHF